This TCR beta chain was retrieved from a study of cytomegalovirus exposure and HLA in healthy donors. CDR1 is GTSNPN, CDR2 SVGIG, per germline (reference sequence). V gave up 8 bases and J gave up 7 bases, with 14 bases separating them. This CDR3 is built from 12 residues. PCR was performed using 60 Vbeta and 13 Jbeta primers. TCRdb keeps only in-frame clones here, not all; method: immunoSEQ multiplex PCR. In the table there are 110,000 or so clones, approximately 75% of which are singletons. This clone was picked up a small number of times. The source of this sequence is a man aged 45-65 years in good health and CMV-seropositive. J is TRBJ2-2 and V is TRBV30; D possibly corresponds to TRBD2 (6 bases). The sample comprised PBMCs. The CDR3 sequence: CARDWRGGELFF. The CDR3 DNA reads as TGTGCCCGAGATTGGAGGGGCGGGGAGCTGTTTTTT.